This T cell receptor (beta chain) is from a study of T cell clonotyping in hematopoietic cell transplantation. Study observations and caveats: Higher Inverse Simpson Index values in graft donor and pretransplant recipient predicted broader posttransplant TCR diversity. Cells were unsorted, so CD4 and CD8 contributions were not separated. Few recipient clonotypes overlapped donors; over 95% were de novo at given depth.

Only in-frame clones appear in the TCRdb table, and some are missing; sequencing was by immunoSEQ multiplex PCR. The sample carries around 5,100 clones, less than 35% recorded once. As regards this clone: The antigen is not known.

Specified time point: recipient sample about 28 days before transplant, after cytoreduction. The specimen comprised peripheral blood mononuclear cells, sampled before stem cell transplant. The origin of this receptor is a man aged 45-65 years with myelofibrosis. Some clones in this sample may be carry-over from other donors' samples.

CDR3 region: CAWSVWDRLDTEAFF. DNA of the CDR3: TGTGCCTGGAGTGTTTGGGACAGGTTAGACACTGAAGCTTTCTTT. The rearrangement joins TRBV30 to TRBJ1-1; 8 positions agree with TRBD1. The CDR3 spans 15 residues. Germline V CDR1 and CDR2: GTSNPN, SVGIG (reference sequence). With V trimmed by 0 bases and J by 3 bases, 6 bases remained unmatched.